This T cell receptor (beta chain) is drawn from a study of Ad26.COV2.S vaccination and SARS-CoV-2 variants. Study information: Dosing was one shot or two shots 56 days apart.

Worth noting for this clone: Its specificity is unknown.

Study-wide results and limits: Measures of TCR breadth and depth may have fallen short of total T cell responses. There was reportedly substantial breadth in spike-specific CD8+ and CD4+ T cell responses after vaccination.

Treatment in this sample: about 20 received Ad26.COV2.S at low or high dose, single or two shots; 5 received placebo; per-sample allocation not given. Sampling was done on day 63 after the first vaccine or placebo injection. Germline CDR1 and CDR2: MNHEY and SVGEGT. This CDR3 has 19 amino acids. Trimming cost V 2 bases and J 3 bases; bases outside gene matches: 13. Using immunoSEQ multiplex PCR, the repertoire was profiled, and TCRdb retains in-frame clones only, with some absent. The repertoire holds 430,000 or so clones, with roughly 90% as singletons. This chain joins TRBV6-2 or TRBV6-3 and TRBJ2-1; 10 bases agree with TRBD2. The input for sequencing was peripheral blood, taken in a trial of Ad26.COV2.S vaccine versus placebo. This clonotype was sampled from a person between 18 and 65 years old who received the Ad26.COV2.S COVID-19 vaccine or a placebo. The CDR3, as DNA: TGTGCCAGCAGTTACCGGGGTTCGGAAAGCGGGAGGGACTACAATGAGCAGTTCTTC. It yields the protein CASSYRGSESGRDYNEQFF.